The T cell receptor (beta chain) under discussion was sequenced for a study of blood T cell repertoires in COVID-19. This clone showed up just a few times. Original data processing: Amplification of reference gene primers provided the estimated nucleated cell counts. Sequenced by immunoSEQ multiplex PCR; TCRdb stores in-frame clones only, minus some. D and trimming were read from the DNA, whereas the V and J calls and clone size are those reported in that table. Seen here are over 250,000 clones, around nine tenths observed once, and the top ten hold around 13%. The germline V gene encodes CDR1 SGHRS and CDR2 YFSETQ. V lost 3 bases, J lost 5 bases, and 5 bases stayed unmatched. The CDR3 length is 15 residues.

The specimen was peripheral blood. The sequence derives from a woman aged 70-85 years with COVID-19, enrolled during active disease. The V and J genes are TRBV5-1 and TRBJ2-2, with 9 bases matching TRBD1. CDR3 residues: CASSWPDRGTGELFF. The CDR3 DNA reads as TGCGCCAGCAGCTGGCCGGACAGGGGTACCGGGGAGCTGTTTTTT.